The 21 T cell receptor beta chains below all came from one sample that was sequenced in a study of T cell responses to AZD1222 COVID-19 vaccine. Sequencing used immunoSEQ multiplex PCR; TCRdb keeps in-frame clones, though not all of them. Of 80,000 or so clones listed, roughly nine tenths are singletons. This material consisted of peripheral blood, taken on day 0 of AZD1222 vaccination. Receptors originate from an adult in good health.

The gene calls are TRBV10-3 and TRBJ1-5, with D possibly matching TRBD1 (5 bases). Germline V CDR1 and CDR2: ENHRY, SYGVKD. The CDR3 is 13 residues long. With 5 bases removed from V and 3 bases from J, the gap between germline ends came to 8 bases. The CDR3 here is CAISQGSNQPQHF. Written as DNA, the CDR3 is TGTGCCATCAGTCAGGGCTCCAATCAGCCCCAGCATTTT.

The chain uses TRBV9 and TRBJ1-1, with a weak D call TRBD1 (6 bases). The germline CDR1 and CDR2 sequences are SGDLS and YYNGEE. The CDR3 has 15 residues. The V gene lost 0 bases and the J gene lost 4 bases, with 13 bases spanning the gap. CDR3: CASSVGGAAGTEAFF. The CDR3 DNA reads as TGTGCCAGCAGCGTAGGGGGGGCGGCGGGCACTGAAGCTTTCTTT. Variable domain in full (rest from reference TRBV9 and TRBJ1-1): DSGVTQTPKHLITATGQRVTLRCSPRSGDLSVYWYQQSLDQGLQFLIQYYNGEERAKGNILERFSAQQFPDLHSELNLSSLELGDSALYFCASSVGGAAGTEAFFGQGTRLTVV.

This clone was seen only once. CDR3 residues: CASKTTGTGYTF. Written as DNA, the CDR3 is TGTGCCAGCAAAACTACAGGGACCGGCTACACCTTC. The rearrangement links TRBV27 to TRBJ1-2, with D maybe TRBD1 (6 bases). The ends were cut back, 7 bases at V and 8 bases at J, with 14 bases in the middle. There are 12 residues in the CDR3. Germline CDR1 is MNHEY and CDR2 is SMNVEV (reference sequence).

The chain employs TRBV3-1 (or the pseudogene TRBV3-2) and TRBJ2-2; the D gene is possibly TRBD1 (5 bases). The V end lost 2 bases, the J end lost 7 bases, and 8 bases lay between the germline ends. The CDR3 has 13 residues. Per the germline V gene, CDR1 is LGHDT and CDR2 is YNNKEL (reference sequence). CDR3 residues: CASSQIRDGELFF. DNA of the CDR3: TGTGCCAGCAGCCAAATCAGGGACGGGGAGCTGTTTTTT.

The rearrangement joins TRBV24-1 to TRBJ1-2; 7 positions match TRBD1. The CDR3 runs to 14 residues. Trimming removed 3 bases from V and 6 bases from J; junction bases left unmatched: 6. Germline lookup yields CDR1 KGHDR and CDR2 SFDVKD. Here the CDR3 DNA reads TGTGCCACCAGTGATCAATACAGGGGAAATGGCTACACCTTC. This codes for CATSDQYRGNGYTF.

The genes are TRBV30 and TRBJ2-1, with a weak D call TRBD2 (6 bases). V was clipped by 1 base and J by 2 bases, with 15 bases between them. Looked up from germline, CDR1 is GTSNPN and CDR2 is SVGIG (reference sequence). CDR3 size: 16 residues. The CDR3 nucleotides are TGTGCCTGGAGTGATGTAGGGTCGGGGGCCTACAATGAGCAGTTCTTC. It encodes CAWSDVGSGAYNEQFF.

The rearrangement uses TRBV19 and TRBJ1-1; 8 nucleotides align to TRBD1. The CDR3 runs 14 residues. Germline lookup yields CDR1 LNHDA and CDR2 SQIVND (reference sequence). The J segment lost 6 bases and the V segment lost 1 base, leaving 4 bases of the junction unmatched. CDR3 bases: TGTGCCAGTAGTATAGCGCGGGGACAGGCTGAAGCTTTCTTT. Protein sequence: CASSIARGQAEAFF. Full variable domain (remainder filled in from reference TRBV19 and TRBJ1-1): DGGITQSPKYLFRKEGQNVTLSCEQNLNHDAMYWYRQDPGQGLRLIYYSQIVNDFQKGDIAEGYSVSREKKESFPLTVTSAQKNPTAFYLCASSIARGQAEAFFGQGTRLTVV.

The V call is TRBV19, the J call TRBJ2-7, with TRBD1 matching 7 bases. This CDR3 region has 14 residues. V lost 6 bases, J lost 6 bases, and 11 bases stayed unmatched. Per germline, CDR1 LNHDA and CDR2 SQIVND (reference sequence). CDR3 region: CASRKTGSFGEQYF. CDR3 DNA: TGTGCCAGTAGGAAGACAGGGTCCTTTGGCGAGCAGTACTTC. Supplemented by reference TRBV19 and TRBJ2-7, the full variable domain reads DGGITQSPKYLFRKEGQNVTLSCEQNLNHDAMYWYRQDPGQGLRLIYYSQIVNDFQKGDIAEGYSVSREKKESFPLTVTSAQKNPTAFYLCASRKTGSFGEQYFGPGTRLTVT.

This clone has only one observation. The gene calls are TRBV5-4 and TRBJ2-3; a possible D gene is TRBD2 (5 bases). From germline, CDR1 is SGHNT and CDR2 YYREEE (reference sequence). The CDR3 sequence is 16 residues long. Trimming took 4 bases from V and 3 from J, leaving 18 bases between them. The chain's CDR3 is CASSAPSLGGTDTQYF. Written as DNA, the CDR3 is TGTGCCAGCAGCGCCCCCTCCTTAGGAGGTACAGATACGCAGTATTTT.

The chain couples TRBV4-3 to TRBJ2-5, with D possibly matching TRBD1 (6 bases). This CDR3 comprises 14 residues. The germline V gene has CDR1 LGHNA and CDR2 YSLEER. Trimming stripped 0 bases from V and 6 bases from J, with 11 bases between. CDR3 DNA: TGCGCCAGCAGCCAAGATACAGGGCGGAAGACCCAGTACTTC. Protein: CASSQDTGRKTQYF.

The chain is built from TRBV28 and TRBJ2-7, with 10 bases matching TRBD1. The CDR3 loop spans 16 amino acids. The V gene end was trimmed by 1 base and the J gene end by 3 bases; junction bases not matched to a gene: 6. Germline CDR1 MDHEN, CDR2 SYDVKM. CDR3 in amino acids: CASSLSETGGHYEQYF. CDR3 coding DNA: TGTGCCAGCAGTTTATCTGAGACAGGGGGCCACTACGAGCAGTACTTC.

The chain employs TRBV2 and TRBJ2-3; 8 nucleotides line up with TRBD1. CDR1 is SNHLY and CDR2 is FYNNEI in the germline V gene. The CDR3 length is 14 residues. V dropped 8 bases and J dropped 0; count of bases not matched to a gene: 4. This chain's CDR3 is CASYDRGSTDTQYF. The CDR3, as DNA: TGTGCCAGCTACGACAGGGGTAGCACAGATACGCAGTATTTT.

In DNA form, the CDR3 reads TGTGCCAGCAGCTCCGGCCTCCCCGGGGGCTACACCTTC. Amino acids: CASSSGLPGGYTF. The rearrangement links TRBV27 to TRBJ1-2; D gene unclear. The V end lost 6 bases, the J end lost 8 bases, and 16 bases lay between the germline ends. Germline-derived CDR1 and CDR2 are MNHEY and SMNVEV (reference sequence). The CDR3 has 13 amino acids.

This clone was counted a few times. The chain employs TRBV6-5 and TRBJ2-7; perhaps TRBD2 as D (5 bases). The germline gives CDR1 MNHEY, CDR2 SVGAGI. CDR3 length: 15 residues. The V end lost 5 bases, the J end lost 2 bases, and 16 bases lay between the germline ends. The CDR3 here is CASSRRLGSTYEQYF. For the CDR3, the DNA is TGTGCCAGCAGTCGACGGCTAGGGAGTACCTACGAGCAGTACTTC.

This chain links TRBV4-1 with TRBJ1-1, with 8 nucleotides matching TRBD1. Trimming cost V 0 bases and J 4 bases; bases outside gene matches: 4. Germline lookup yields CDR1 MGHRA and CDR2 YSYEKL. The CDR3 consists of 15 residues. The CDR3 DNA reads as TGCGCCAGCAGCCAAGAAGGACAGGGTCCCACTGAAGCTTTCTTT. Amino acid sequence: CASSQEGQGPTEAFF.

The rearrangement links TRBV10-3 to TRBJ1-1; D is unclear. Trimming removed 6 bases at V and 0 bases at J, with 11 bases between. The CDR3 is 14 residues long. CDR1 and CDR2 from the germline V gene are ENHRY and SYGVKD. The CDR3 sequence: CAISPRDLNTEAFF. Written as DNA, the CDR3 is TGTGCCATCAGCCCAAGGGATTTGAACACTGAAGCTTTCTTT.

This chain uses TRBV11-3 with TRBJ2-2; no firm D call. CDR1 and CDR2 (germline): SGHNT, YENEEA. The CDR3 contains 17 residues. V lost 1 base, J lost 0 bases, and 12 bases lay in between. CDR3 nucleotide sequence: TGTGCCAGCAGCTTAGGTATAGCTGAGCCGAACACCGGGGAGCTGTTTTTT. Its translation: CASSLGIAEPNTGELFF.

The chain employs TRBV10-3 and TRBJ1-2; possible D gene TRBD1, 5 bases. The CDR3 loop spans 13 amino acids. Germline CDR1 ENHRY, CDR2 SYGVKD. V was pared by 0 bases and J by 8 bases, with 10 bases between. CDR3 amino acids: CAISESGEYGYTF. The CDR3, as DNA: TGTGCCATCAGTGAGTCAGGGGAGTACGGCTACACCTTC.

This chain uses TRBV3-1 (or the pseudogene TRBV3-2) with TRBJ1-3, with D hard to call. The CDR3 consists of 17 residues. With 1 base removed from V and 0 bases from J, the gap between germline ends came to 13 bases. The V gene's germline CDR1 is LGHDT and CDR2 YNNKEL (reference sequence). As DNA, the CDR3 is TGTGCCAGCAGCCAAGTGGAGGGAGTAGACTCTGGAAACACCATATATTTT. Residues: CASSQVEGVDSGNTIYF.

V usage is TRBV28 and J usage is TRBJ2-7; TRBD1 agrees at 8 bases. Germline values: CDR1 MDHEN, CDR2 SYDVKM. Trimming took 7 bases from V and 4 from J; bases not matched to a gene: 9. CDR3 length equals 14 residues. The CDR3 coding sequence is TGTGCCAGCACCAGAGCCGGGACAGGATACGAGCAGTACTTC. Amino acid sequence: CASTRAGTGYEQYF.

The genes are TRBV5-4 and TRBJ1-4, with 10 bases lining up with TRBD1. This CDR3 region has 16 residues. Trimming took 0 bases from V and 3 from J; bases not matched to a gene: 2. Germline values: CDR1 SGHNT, CDR2 YYREEE (reference sequence). This CDR3 is CASSLGQGAANEKLFF. The DNA of the CDR3 is TGTGCCAGCAGCTTGGGACAGGGGGCTGCTAATGAAAAACTGTTTTTT.